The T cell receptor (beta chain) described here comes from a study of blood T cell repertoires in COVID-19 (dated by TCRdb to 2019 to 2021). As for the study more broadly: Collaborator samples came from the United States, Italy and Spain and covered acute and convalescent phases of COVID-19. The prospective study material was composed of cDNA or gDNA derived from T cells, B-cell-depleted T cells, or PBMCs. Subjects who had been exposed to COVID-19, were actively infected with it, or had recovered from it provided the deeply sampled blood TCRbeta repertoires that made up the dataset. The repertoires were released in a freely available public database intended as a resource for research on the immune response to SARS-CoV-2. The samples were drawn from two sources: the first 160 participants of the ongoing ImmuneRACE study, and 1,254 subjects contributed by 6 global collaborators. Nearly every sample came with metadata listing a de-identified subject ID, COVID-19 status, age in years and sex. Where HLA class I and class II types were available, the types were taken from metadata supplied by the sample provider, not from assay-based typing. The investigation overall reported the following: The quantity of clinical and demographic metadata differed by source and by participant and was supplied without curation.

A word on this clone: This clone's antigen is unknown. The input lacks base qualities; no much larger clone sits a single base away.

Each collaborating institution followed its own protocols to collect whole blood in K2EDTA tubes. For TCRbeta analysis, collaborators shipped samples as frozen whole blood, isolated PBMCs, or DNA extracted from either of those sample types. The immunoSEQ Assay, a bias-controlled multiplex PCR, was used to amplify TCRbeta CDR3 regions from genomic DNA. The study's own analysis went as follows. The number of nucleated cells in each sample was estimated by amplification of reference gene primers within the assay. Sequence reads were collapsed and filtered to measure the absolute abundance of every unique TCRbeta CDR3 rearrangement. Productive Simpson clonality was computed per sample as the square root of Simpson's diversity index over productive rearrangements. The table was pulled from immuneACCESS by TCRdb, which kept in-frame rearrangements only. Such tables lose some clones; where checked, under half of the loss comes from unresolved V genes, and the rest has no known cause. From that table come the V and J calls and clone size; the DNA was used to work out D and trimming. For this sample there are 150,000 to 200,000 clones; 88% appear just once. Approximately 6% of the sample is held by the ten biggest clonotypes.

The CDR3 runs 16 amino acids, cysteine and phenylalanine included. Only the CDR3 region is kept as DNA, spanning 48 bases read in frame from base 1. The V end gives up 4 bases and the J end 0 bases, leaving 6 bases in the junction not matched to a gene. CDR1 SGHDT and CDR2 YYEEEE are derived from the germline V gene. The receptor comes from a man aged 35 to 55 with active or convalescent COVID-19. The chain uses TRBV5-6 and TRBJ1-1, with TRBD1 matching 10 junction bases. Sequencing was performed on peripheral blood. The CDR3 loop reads CASSGGTGDLNTEAFF. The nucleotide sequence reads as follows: TGTGCCAGCAGCGGGGGGACAGGGGACCTGAACACTGAAGCTTTCTTT. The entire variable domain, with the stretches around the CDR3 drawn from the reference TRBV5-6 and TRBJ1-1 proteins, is DAGVTQSPTHLIKTRGQQVTLRCSPKSGHDTVSWYQQALGQGPQFIFQYYEEEERQRGNFPDRFSGHQFPNYSSELNVNALLLGDSALYLCASSGGTGDLNTEAFFGQGTRLTVV.